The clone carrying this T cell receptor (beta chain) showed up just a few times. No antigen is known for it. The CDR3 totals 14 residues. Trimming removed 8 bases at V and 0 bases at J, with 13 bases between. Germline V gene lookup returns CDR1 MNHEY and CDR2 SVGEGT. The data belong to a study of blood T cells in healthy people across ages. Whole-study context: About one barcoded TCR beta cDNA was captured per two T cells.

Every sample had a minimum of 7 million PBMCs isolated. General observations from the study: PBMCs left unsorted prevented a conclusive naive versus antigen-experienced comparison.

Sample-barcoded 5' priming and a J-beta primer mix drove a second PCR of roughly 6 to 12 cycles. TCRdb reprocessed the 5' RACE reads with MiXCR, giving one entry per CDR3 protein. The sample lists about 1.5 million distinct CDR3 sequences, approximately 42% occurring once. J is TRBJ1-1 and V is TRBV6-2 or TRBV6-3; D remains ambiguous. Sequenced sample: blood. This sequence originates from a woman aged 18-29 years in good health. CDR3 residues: CASHEIAMNTEAFF. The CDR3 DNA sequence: TGTGCCAGCCACGAAATAGCTATGAACACTGAAGCTTTCTTT.